This TCR beta chain is drawn from a study of Graves' ophthalmopathy and Graves' hyperthyroidism. Overall study results and limits: Most clonotypes expanded in thyroid above 0.001 frequency were present in blood too.

The sequenced template was RNA, covering the TCR beta CDR3 region. Second-round multiplex PCR came after a first-round RT-PCR that employed HTBI primers. TCRdb re-derived calls from the multiplex PCR reads in MiXCR, one entry per CDR3 protein. Of hundreds of thousands of distinct CDR3 sequences in the sample, 40% were seen once. From germline, CDR1 is DFQATT and CDR2 SNEGSKA (reference sequence). This CDR3 is built from 15 residues. Trimming cost V 3 bases and J 0 bases, with 11 bases left between them. This clonotype was detected a few times. Antigen unknown. The genes are TRBV20-1 and TRBJ1-4, with TRBD1 as a possible D gene (6 bases). Sequenced input: peripheral blood. The receptor comes from an adult man with Graves' ophthalmopathy. The CDR3 spells CSARAGVATNEKLFF. The DNA for the CDR3 is TGCAGTGCTAGGGCAGGGGTTGCAACTAATGAAAAACTGTTTTTT.